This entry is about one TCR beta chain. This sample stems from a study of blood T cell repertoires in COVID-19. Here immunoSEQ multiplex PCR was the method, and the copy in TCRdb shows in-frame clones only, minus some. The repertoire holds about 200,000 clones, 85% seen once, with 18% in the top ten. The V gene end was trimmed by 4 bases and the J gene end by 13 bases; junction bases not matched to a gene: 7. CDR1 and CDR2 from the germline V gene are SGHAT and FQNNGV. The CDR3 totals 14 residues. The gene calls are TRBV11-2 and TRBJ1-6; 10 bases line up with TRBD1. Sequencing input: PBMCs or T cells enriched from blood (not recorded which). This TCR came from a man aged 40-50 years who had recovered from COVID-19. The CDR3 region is CASSSGTGASPLHF. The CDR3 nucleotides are TGTGCCAGCAGCTCCGGGACAGGGGCTTCGCCCCTCCACTTT.